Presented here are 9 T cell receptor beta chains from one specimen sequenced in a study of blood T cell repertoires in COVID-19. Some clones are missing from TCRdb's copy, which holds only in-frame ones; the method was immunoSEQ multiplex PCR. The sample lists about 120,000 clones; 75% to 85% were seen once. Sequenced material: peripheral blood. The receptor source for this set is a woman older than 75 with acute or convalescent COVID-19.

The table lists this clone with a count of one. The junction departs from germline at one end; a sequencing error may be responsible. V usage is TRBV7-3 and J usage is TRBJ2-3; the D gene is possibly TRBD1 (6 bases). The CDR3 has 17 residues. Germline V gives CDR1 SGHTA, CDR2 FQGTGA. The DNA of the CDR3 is TGTGCCGGCAGCCCACAGGGCGGGTGGCCACGCACAGATACGCAGTATTTT. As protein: CAGSPQGGWPRTDTQYF.

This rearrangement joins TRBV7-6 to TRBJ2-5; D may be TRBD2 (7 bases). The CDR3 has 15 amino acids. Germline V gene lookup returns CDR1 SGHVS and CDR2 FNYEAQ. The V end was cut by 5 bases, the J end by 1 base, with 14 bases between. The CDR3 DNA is TGTGCCAGCAGCAGAGGGGGGGGACCCCAAGAGACCCAGTACTTC. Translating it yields CASSRGGGPQETQYF.

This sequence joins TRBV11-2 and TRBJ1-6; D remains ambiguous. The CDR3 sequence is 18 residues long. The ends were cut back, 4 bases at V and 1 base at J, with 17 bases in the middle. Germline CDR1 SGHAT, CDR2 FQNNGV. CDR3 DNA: TGTGCCAGCAGCTCCCGGCAGTGGCGGAAGTCCTATAATTCACCCCTCCACTTT. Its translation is CASSSRQWRKSYNSPLHF.

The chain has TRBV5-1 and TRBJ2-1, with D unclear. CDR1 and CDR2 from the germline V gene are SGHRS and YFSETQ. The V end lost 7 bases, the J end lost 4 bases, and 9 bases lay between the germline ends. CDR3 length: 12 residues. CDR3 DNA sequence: TGCGCCAGCCGATTCTATTACAATGAGCAGTTCTTC. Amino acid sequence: CASRFYYNEQFF.

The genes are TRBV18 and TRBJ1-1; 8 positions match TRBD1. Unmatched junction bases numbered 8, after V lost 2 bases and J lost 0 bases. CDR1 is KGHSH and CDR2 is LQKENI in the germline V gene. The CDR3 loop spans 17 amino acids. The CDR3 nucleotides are TGTGCCAGCTCACCAATTTTAGGACAGGGTCTGAACACTGAAGCTTTCTTT. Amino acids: CASSPILGQGLNTEAFF.

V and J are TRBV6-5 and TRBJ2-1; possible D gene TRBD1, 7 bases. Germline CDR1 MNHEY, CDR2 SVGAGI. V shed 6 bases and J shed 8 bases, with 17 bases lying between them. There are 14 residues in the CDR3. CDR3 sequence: CASREGAANDEQFF. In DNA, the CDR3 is TGTGCCAGCAGGGAGGGGGCGGCAAACGATGAGCAGTTCTTC.

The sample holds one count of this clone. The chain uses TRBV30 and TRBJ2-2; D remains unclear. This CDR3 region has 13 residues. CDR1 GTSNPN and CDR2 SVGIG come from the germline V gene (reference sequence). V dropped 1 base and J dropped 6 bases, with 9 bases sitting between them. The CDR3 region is CAWSETRAGELFF. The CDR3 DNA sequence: TGTGCCTGGAGTGAAACCCGGGCCGGGGAGCTGTTTTTT.

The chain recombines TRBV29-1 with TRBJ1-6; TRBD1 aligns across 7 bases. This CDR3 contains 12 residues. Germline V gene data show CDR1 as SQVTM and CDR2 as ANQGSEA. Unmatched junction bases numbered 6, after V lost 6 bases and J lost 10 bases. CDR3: CSVRQGDSPLHF. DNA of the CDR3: TGCAGCGTCCGACAGGGAGACTCACCCCTCCACTTT. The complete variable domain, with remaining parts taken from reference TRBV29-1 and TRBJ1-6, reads SAVISQKPSRDICQRGTSLTIQCQVDSQVTMMFWYRQQPGQSLTLIATANQGSEATYESGFVIDKFPISRPNLTFSTLTVSNMSPEDSSIYLCSVRQGDSPLHFGNGTRLTVT.

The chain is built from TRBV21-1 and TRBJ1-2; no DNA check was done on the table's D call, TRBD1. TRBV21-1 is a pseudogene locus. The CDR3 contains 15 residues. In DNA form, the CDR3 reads TGTGCCAGCACTAAGGACAGGGGGTCAGACTATGGCTACACCTTC. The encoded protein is CASTKDRGSDYGYTF.